The 19 T cell receptor beta chains below all came from one sample that was sequenced in a study of PD-1 blockade in classical Hodgkin lymphoma. The time point was: cycle 4 day 1 (C4D1), after less than 7 weeks of nivolumab. Every patient was affected by relapse after autologous stem cell transplantation, while exposure to brentuximab vedotin was not uniform. It was by magnetic negative selection that CD8+ T cells were isolated from thawed PBMCs. The table came from immunoSEQ multiplex PCR; TCRdb's copy has only in-frame clones and leaves some out. The profile covers about 19,000 clones, with 88% appearing a single time and 4% to 5.5% taken by the ten largest. The input for sequencing was CD8+ T cells from blood, taken before the fourth cycle of nivolumab. These TCRs come from a human donor with classical Hodgkin lymphoma.

This clone was observed a single time. This chain uses TRBV5-1 with TRBJ2-7; no reliable D call. Germline-derived CDR1 and CDR2 are SGHRS and YFSETQ. The V gene lost 1 base and the J gene lost 5 bases, with 7 bases spanning the gap. This CDR3 is 12 amino acids long. The CDR3 bases are TGCGCCAGCAGCTTGAGGCCGGACGAGCAGTACTTC. Its protein is CASSLRPDEQYF. The complete variable domain, with remaining parts taken from reference TRBV5-1 and TRBJ2-7, reads KAGVTQTPRYLIKTRGQQVTLSCSPISGHRSVSWYQQTPGQGLQFLFEYFSETQRNKGNFPGRFSGRQFSNSRSEMNVSTLELGDSALYLCASSLRPDEQYFGPGTRLTVT.

The rearrangement joins TRBV13 to TRBJ2-5, with D possibly called TRBD1 or TRBD2 (5 bases each). Deletions cut 4 bases from V and 5 bases from J, with 5 bases between. Germline CDR1 is PRHDT and CDR2 is FYEKMQ (reference sequence). This CDR3 spans 11 amino acids. The CDR3 coding sequence is TGTGCCAGCAGCTGGGGGGAGACCCAGTACTTC. Protein product: CASSWGETQYF. The full variable domain, completed using reference TRBV13 and TRBJ2-5, is AAGVIQSPRHLIKEKRETATLKCYPIPRHDTVYWYQQGPGQDPQFLISFYEKMQSDKGSIPDRFSAQQFSDYHSELNMSSLELGDSALYFCASSWGETQYFGPGTRLLVL.

The rearrangement uses TRBV28 and TRBJ2-1; no reliable D call. Trimming left V 4 bases short and J 5 bases short, with 18 bases between. The CDR3 runs 16 residues. The germline V gene encodes CDR1 MDHEN and CDR2 SYDVKM. The CDR3 spells CASSSPGRHRDNEQFF. CDR3 in DNA: TGTGCCAGCAGTTCCCCTGGCAGGCATAGGGACAATGAGCAGTTCTTC.

The chain uses TRBV11-3 and TRBJ2-1, with 10 bases matching TRBD2. Germline CDR1 and CDR2: SGHNT and YENEEA. Trimming removed 5 bases from V and 3 bases from J; junction bases left unmatched: 7. The CDR3 is 16 amino acids. The DNA for the CDR3 is TGTGCCAGCAGCCCCCGGACTAGCGGCCTCTACAATGAGCAGTTCTTC. Translating gives CASSPRTSGLYNEQFF.

This clone has only one observation. The chain uses TRBV2 and TRBJ1-1; D ambiguous. The CDR3 has 13 amino acids. The germline gives CDR1 SNHLY, CDR2 FYNNEI. The ends were cut back, 5 bases at V and 1 base at J, with 8 bases in the middle. The CDR3 here is CASSQTTNTEAFF. Written as DNA, the CDR3 is TGTGCCAGCAGTCAAACAACGAACACTGAAGCTTTCTTT.

The J gene is TRBJ1-4, the V gene TRBV7-9; D unclear. CDR1 SEHNR and CDR2 FQNEAQ come from the germline V gene (reference sequence). V was clipped by 8 bases and J by 6 bases, with 13 bases between them. The CDR3 has 13 residues. Written as DNA, the CDR3 is TGTGCCAGCGGCCATTTAGGTGATGAAAAACTGTTTTTT. Translating gives CASGHLGDEKLFF.

This chain links TRBV4-1 with TRBJ1-5; D remains unclear. Deletions cut 0 bases from V and 0 bases from J, with 3 bases between. CDR3 length: 14 residues. Germline V gene lookup returns CDR1 MGHRA and CDR2 YSYEKL. In DNA form, the CDR3 reads TGCGCCAGCAGCCAAGAGGATAGCAATCAGCCCCAGCATTTT. Encoded protein: CASSQEDSNQPQHF.

The genes are TRBV21-1 and TRBJ2-1; TRBD2, the table's D call, lacks a check against the DNA. TRBV21-1 is recorded as a pseudogene. The CDR3 sequence is 15 residues long. This CDR3 reads CASSKVREGYNEQFF. CDR3 DNA: TGTGCCAGCAGCAAAGTACGGGAGGGTTACAATGAGCAGTTCTTC.

This clone came up once. This chain uses TRBV15 with TRBJ2-1; D is undetermined. Trimming shortened V by 0 bases and J by 8 bases, and 8 bases separated the two germline ends. The CDR3 has 13 amino acids. Germline CDR1 is LNHNV and CDR2 is YYDKDF (reference sequence). The CDR3 DNA sequence: TGTGCCACCAGCAGAGATCTCACACATGAGCAGTTCTTC. This gives the protein CATSRDLTHEQFF.

V and J are TRBV27 and TRBJ1-4, with 9 bases aligning to TRBD1. V was clipped by 1 base and J by 3 bases; unmatched bases: 15. The CDR3 contains 20 residues. Germline values: CDR1 MNHEY, CDR2 SMNVEV (reference sequence). CDR3 amino acids: CASSLFSGNRGRAANEKLFF. The DNA of the CDR3 is TGTGCCAGCAGTTTATTTTCCGGGAACAGGGGGCGCGCGGCTAATGAAAAACTGTTTTTT. Supplemented by reference TRBV27 and TRBJ1-4, the full variable domain reads EAQVTQNPRYLITVTGKKLTVTCSQNMNHEYMSWYRQDPGLGLRQIYYSMNVEVTDKGDVPEGYKVSRKEKRNFPLILESPSPNQTSLYFCASSLFSGNRGRAANEKLFFGSGTQLSVL.

The chain combines TRBV10-2 with TRBJ2-2; 13 positions match TRBD2. Germline V gene lookup returns CDR1 WSHSY and CDR2 SAAADI. The CDR3 totals 15 residues. Trimming cost V 11 bases and J 4 bases; bases outside gene matches: 7. CDR3 in amino acids: CAGGLAGAPTGELFF. The CDR3 DNA follows: TGCGCCGGCGGACTAGCGGGAGCCCCCACCGGGGAGCTGTTTTTT.

V gene TRBV6-1 combines with J gene TRBJ2-5; D possibly corresponds to TRBD1 (6 bases). Trimming removed 2 bases at V and 1 base at J, with 14 bases between. The germline V gene has CDR1 MNHNS and CDR2 SASEGT. This CDR3 region has 16 residues. DNA for the CDR3: TGTGCCAGCAGTGAATACCATCAGGGGTTCCAAGAGACCCAGTACTTC. Protein: CASSEYHQGFQETQYF.

V and J are TRBV29-1 and TRBJ1-1; no clear D. This CDR3 comprises 13 residues. Germline values: CDR1 SQVTM, CDR2 ANQGSEA. V was pared by 7 bases and J by 1 base, with 13 bases between. The CDR3 nucleotides read TGCAGCGGCCTGGGAAAGTCGAACACTGAAGCTTTCTTT. Its translation is CSGLGKSNTEAFF.

Comment on this clone: The sample has other DNA sequences that encode this CDR3 too. This chain links TRBV27 with TRBJ1-1; the D is unclear. Germline lookup yields CDR1 MNHEY and CDR2 SMNVEV (reference sequence). The CDR3 totals 13 residues. The ends were cut back, 1 base at V and 1 base at J, with 4 bases in the middle. CDR3 protein: CASSLYGNTEAFF. The DNA of the CDR3 is TGTGCCAGCAGTTTATACGGGAACACTGAAGCTTTCTTT.

The rearrangement uses TRBV7-3 and TRBJ1-1; D is perhaps TRBD1 (5 bases). The CDR3 sequence is 13 residues long. The germline gives CDR1 SGHTA, CDR2 FQGTGA. V was cut by 7 bases and J by 0 bases, with 9 bases left in between. The CDR3: CASKTALNTEAFF. CDR3 coding DNA: TGTGCCAGCAAGACAGCGTTGAACACTGAAGCTTTCTTT.

V usage is TRBV5-1 and J usage is TRBJ1-3; 7 bases are a match to TRBD1. This CDR3 spans 14 amino acids. Germline CDR1 SGHRS, CDR2 YFSETQ. Trimming removed 5 bases from V and 2 bases from J; junction bases left unmatched: 4. CDR3 in DNA: TGCGCCAGCAGTCAACAGGGGACTGGAAACACCATATATTTT. Its translation is CASSQQGTGNTIYF.

The chain has TRBV4-1 and TRBJ2-2; 9 bases are a match to TRBD2. J was trimmed by 0 bases and V by 3 bases; bases with no gene match: 5. Germline CDR1 and CDR2: MGHRA and YSYEKL. CDR3 length equals 17 residues. The CDR3 DNA reads as TGCGCCAGCAGCCATCCGCGGGAGGGAGCGAACACCGGGGAGCTGTTTTTT. Protein sequence: CASSHPREGANTGELFF.

CDR3 coding DNA: TGTGCCAGCAGCCACGACCGGGACAGGGATGGAAACACCATATATTTT. Its protein is CASSHDRDRDGNTIYF. This rearrangement joins TRBV4-2 to TRBJ1-3, with 9 bases that match TRBD1. Germline values: CDR1 LGHNA, CDR2 YNFKEQ. CDR3 size: 16 residues. Germline trimming cut 3 bases from V and 3 bases from J; bases unmatched to any gene: 6.

The rearrangement uses TRBV10-2 and TRBJ2-3, with 16 bases matching TRBD2. The CDR3 is 20 amino acids. The V segment lost 3 bases and the J segment 3 bases; nucleotides outside the gene matches: 12. Germline V gene lookup returns CDR1 WSHSY and CDR2 SAAADI. The DNA of the CDR3 is TGCGCCAGCAGTGACGCTACCGGGACTAGCGGGAGGGCCACAACAGATACGCAGTATTTT. Its protein product is CASSDATGTSGRATTDTQYF.